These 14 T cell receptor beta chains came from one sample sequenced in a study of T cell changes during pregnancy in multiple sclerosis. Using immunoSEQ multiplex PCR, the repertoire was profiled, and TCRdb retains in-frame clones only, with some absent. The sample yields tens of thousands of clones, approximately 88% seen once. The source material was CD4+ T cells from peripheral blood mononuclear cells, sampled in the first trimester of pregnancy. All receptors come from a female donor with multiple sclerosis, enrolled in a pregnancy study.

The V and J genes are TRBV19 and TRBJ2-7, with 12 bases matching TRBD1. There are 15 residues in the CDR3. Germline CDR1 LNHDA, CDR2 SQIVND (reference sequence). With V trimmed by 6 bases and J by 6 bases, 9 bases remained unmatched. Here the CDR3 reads CASRTGTGGRSEQYF. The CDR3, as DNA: TGTGCCAGTAGAACCGGGACAGGGGGCCGGAGCGAGCAGTACTTC.

The CDR3 DNA reads as TGTGCCAGCAGCAAGGGGCTAGCGGGAGGGCCGTACGAGCAGTACTTC. This gives the protein CASSKGLAGGPYEQYF. The J gene is TRBJ2-7, the V gene TRBV14; 12 positions agree with TRBD2. The CDR3 is 16 amino acids. The V gene's germline CDR1 is SGHDN and CDR2 FVKESK. V was pared by 5 bases and J by 4 bases, with 9 bases of the junction left unmatched.

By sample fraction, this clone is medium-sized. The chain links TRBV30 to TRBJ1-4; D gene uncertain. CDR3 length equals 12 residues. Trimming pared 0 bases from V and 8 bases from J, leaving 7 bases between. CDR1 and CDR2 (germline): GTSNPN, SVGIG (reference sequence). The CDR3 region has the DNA TGTGCCTGGAGTGTACTGGTAGAAAAACTGTTTTTT. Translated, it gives CAWSVLVEKLFF.

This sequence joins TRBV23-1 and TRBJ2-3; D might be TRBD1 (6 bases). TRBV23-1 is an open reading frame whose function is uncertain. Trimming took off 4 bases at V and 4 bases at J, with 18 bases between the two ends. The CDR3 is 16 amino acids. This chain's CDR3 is CASSRTGQNYADTQYF. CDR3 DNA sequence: TGCGCCAGCAGTCGAACAGGGCAGAATTACGCAGATACGCAGTATTTT.

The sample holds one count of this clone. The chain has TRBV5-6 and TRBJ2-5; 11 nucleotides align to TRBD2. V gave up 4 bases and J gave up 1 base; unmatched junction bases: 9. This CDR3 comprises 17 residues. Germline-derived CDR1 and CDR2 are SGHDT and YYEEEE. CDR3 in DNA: TGTGCCAGCAGCCGACCGTTACTAGCGGGAGTCCAAGAGACCCAGTACTTC. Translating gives CASSRPLLAGVQETQYF.

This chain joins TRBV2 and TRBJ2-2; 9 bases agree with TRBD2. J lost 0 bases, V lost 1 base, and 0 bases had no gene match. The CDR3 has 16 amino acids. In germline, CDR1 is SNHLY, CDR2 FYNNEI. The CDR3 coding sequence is TGTGCCAGCAGTGAAGTAGCGGGAGCGAACACCGGGGAGCTGTTTTTT. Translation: CASSEVAGANTGELFF.

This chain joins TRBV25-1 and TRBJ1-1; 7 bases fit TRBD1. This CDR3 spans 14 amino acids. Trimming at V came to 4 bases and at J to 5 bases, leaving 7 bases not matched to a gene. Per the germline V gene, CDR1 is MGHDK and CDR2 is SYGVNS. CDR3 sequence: CASSVQGRRTEAFF. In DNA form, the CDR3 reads TGTGCCAGCAGTGTACAGGGGAGGAGGACTGAAGCTTTCTTT.

CDR3 nucleotides: TGCAGCGCCGGAAAGTTTGGGGCCCCGGGGCAGTACTTC. Protein product: CSAGKFGAPGQYF. J is TRBJ2-7 and V is TRBV29-1; a weak D match, TRBD1 (5 bases). The V gene's germline CDR1 is SQVTM and CDR2 ANQGSEA. The CDR3 length is 13 residues. The V gene lost 7 bases and the J gene lost 9 bases, with 22 bases spanning the gap.

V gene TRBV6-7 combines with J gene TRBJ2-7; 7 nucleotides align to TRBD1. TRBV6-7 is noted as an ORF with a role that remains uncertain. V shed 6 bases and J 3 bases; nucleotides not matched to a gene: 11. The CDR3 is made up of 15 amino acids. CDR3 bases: TGTGCCAGCAGACGCGGACAGGATATTAACTACGAGCAGTACTTC. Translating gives CASRRGQDINYEQYF.

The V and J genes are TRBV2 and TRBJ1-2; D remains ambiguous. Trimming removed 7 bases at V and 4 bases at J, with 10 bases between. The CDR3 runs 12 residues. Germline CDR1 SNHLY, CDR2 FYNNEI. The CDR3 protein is CASNLNLYGYTF. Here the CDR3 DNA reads TGTGCCAGCAATTTAAATCTCTATGGCTACACCTTC.

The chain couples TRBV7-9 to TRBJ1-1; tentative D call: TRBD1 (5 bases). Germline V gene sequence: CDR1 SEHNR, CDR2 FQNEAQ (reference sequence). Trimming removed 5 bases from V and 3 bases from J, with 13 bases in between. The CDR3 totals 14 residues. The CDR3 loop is CASSRLPGDTEAFF. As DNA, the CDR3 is TGTGCCAGCAGCCGTTTACCGGGGGACACTGAAGCTTTCTTT.

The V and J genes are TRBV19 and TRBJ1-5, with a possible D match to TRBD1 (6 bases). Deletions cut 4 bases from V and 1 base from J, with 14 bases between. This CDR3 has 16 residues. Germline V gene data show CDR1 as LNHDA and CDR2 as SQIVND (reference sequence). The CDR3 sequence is CASSRGRTHSNQPQHF. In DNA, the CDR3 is TGTGCCAGTAGTAGGGGGCGAACACACAGCAATCAGCCCCAGCATTTT.

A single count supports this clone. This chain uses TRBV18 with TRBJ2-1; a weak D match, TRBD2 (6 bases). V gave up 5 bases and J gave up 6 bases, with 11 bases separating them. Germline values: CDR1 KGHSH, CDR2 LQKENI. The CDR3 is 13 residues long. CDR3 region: CASSGGTRNEQFF. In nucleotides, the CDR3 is TGTGCCAGCTCAGGAGGGACCCGCAATGAGCAGTTCTTC.

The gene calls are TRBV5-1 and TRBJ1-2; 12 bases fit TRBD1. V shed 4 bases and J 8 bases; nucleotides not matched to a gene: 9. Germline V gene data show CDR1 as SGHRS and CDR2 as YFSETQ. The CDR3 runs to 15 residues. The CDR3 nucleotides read TGCGCCAGCAGCCTCCAGGGACAGGGGGCAAGGGGCTACACCTTC. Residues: CASSLQGQGARGYTF.